The 9 T cell receptor beta chains presented below share a single source sample, sequenced in a study of cytomegalovirus exposure and HLA in healthy donors (dated by TCRdb to about 2017). The library relied on the immunoSEQ multiplex PCR assay. The multiplex PCR relied on a mix of 60 forward primers for TCR Vbeta segments and 13 reverse primers for TCR Jbeta segments. TCRdb stores this immuneACCESS table with in-frame sequences only. Part of the clones is absent; in the studies checked, under half of the shortfall reflects unresolved V genes, and no reason is known for the rest. The sample table shows about 93,000 clones, and roughly 79% are seen once. 0.5% to 0.65% of the sample is taken by the ten largest. Sequencing used PBMCs. The receptors were gathered from a man under 40 in good health and CMV-seronegative.

This clone appeared a few times. The chain links TRBV11-2 to TRBJ1-1, with 7 bases that match TRBD1. CDR1 is SGHAT and CDR2 is FQNNGV in the germline V gene. This CDR3 has 15 amino acids. J lost 5 bases, V lost 1 base, and 7 bases had no gene match. CDR3 region: CASSLGAGGGTEAFF. CDR3 coding DNA: TGTGCCAGCAGCTTAGGGGCAGGGGGAGGTACTGAAGCTTTCTTT.

The genes are TRBV6-6 and TRBJ1-1; 8 bases map to TRBD1. Germline loops: CDR1 MNHNY, CDR2 SVGAGI (reference sequence). V trimming: 2 bases; J trimming: 4 bases; junction bases outside the gene matches: 6. The CDR3 contains 15 residues. CDR3 sequence: CASSYQGARSTEAFF. DNA of the CDR3: TGTGCCAGCAGTTACCAGGGGGCTCGGAGCACTGAAGCTTTCTTT.

The V gene is TRBV4-1, the J gene TRBJ2-3; a weak D match, TRBD1 (5 bases). CDR3 size: 15 residues. The V and J ends lost 4 bases and 0 bases respectively, with 11 bases between them. Germline values: CDR1 MGHRA, CDR2 YSYEKL. CDR3 residues: CASSRQGTSTDTQYF. CDR3 bases: TGCGCCAGCAGCCGTCAGGGAACTAGCACAGATACGCAGTATTTT.

The chain links TRBV6-6 to TRBJ1-1; 9 bases agree with TRBD1. V lost 6 bases, J lost 4 bases, and 12 bases stayed unmatched. This CDR3 region has 16 residues. CDR1 is MNHNY and CDR2 is SVGAGI in the germline V gene (reference sequence). CDR3 amino acids: CASRAGQGNGGTEAFF. The CDR3 DNA reads as TGTGCCAGCAGAGCGGGACAGGGCAACGGCGGCACTGAAGCTTTCTTT.

The rearrangement links TRBV5-6 to TRBJ1-1; TRBD1 agrees at 8 bases. Germline V gene sequence: CDR1 SGHDT, CDR2 YYEEEE. Losses at the gene ends were 2 bases for V and 1 base for J; bases not matched to a gene: 1. The CDR3 extends over 14 amino acids. CDR3 sequence reads: CASSFGQGNTEAFF. The CDR3 coding sequence is TGTGCCAGCAGCTTTGGACAGGGGAACACTGAAGCTTTCTTT.

V is TRBV10-3 and J is TRBJ1-2; D possibly corresponds to TRBD1 (5 bases). V lost 4 bases, J lost 6 bases, and 15 bases lay in between. From germline, CDR1 is ENHRY and CDR2 SYGVKD. There are 14 residues in the CDR3. CDR3 protein: CAISAAGETNGYTF. The CDR3 DNA sequence: TGTGCCATCAGTGCGGCGGGGGAGACTAATGGCTACACCTTC.

Only one count was recorded for this clone. This CDR3 is also generated by other DNA sequences in the sample. The chain couples TRBV5-1 to TRBJ2-3, with TRBD1 as a possible D gene (6 bases). V lost 4 bases to trimming and J lost 2 bases, with 11 bases between them. The V gene's germline CDR1 is SGHRS and CDR2 YFSETQ. CDR3 length: 14 residues. In DNA, the CDR3 is TGCGCCAGCAGCCCCGGGACATCCACAGATACGCAGTATTTT. Encoded protein: CASSPGTSTDTQYF.

The chain uses TRBV5-1 and TRBJ1-1, with a tentative D call TRBD1 (6 bases). The CDR3 extends over 15 amino acids. V was cut by 0 bases and J by 3 bases, with 12 bases left in between. From germline, CDR1 is SGHRS and CDR2 YFSETQ. The CDR3 here is CASSLAQGLDTEAFF. For the CDR3, the DNA is TGCGCCAGCAGCTTGGCACAGGGTTTGGACACTGAAGCTTTCTTT.

The chain links TRBV7-2 to TRBJ1-1, with 7 bases matching TRBD1. In germline, CDR1 is SGHTA, CDR2 FQGNSA. The CDR3 consists of 14 residues. The trim removed 5 bases at V and 0 bases at J, leaving 3 bases unmatched. CDR3 sequence reads: CASSKGQLNTEAFF. The CDR3 DNA follows: TGTGCCAGCAGCAAGGGACAGCTGAACACTGAAGCTTTCTTT.